The 27 T cell receptor beta chains given below trace back to one sample, sequenced in a study of blood T cell repertoires in COVID-19. Repertoires were generated with immunoSEQ multiplex PCR, while TCRdb's copy carries only in-frame clones and drops some. The sample lists approximately 180,000 clones; roughly 89% were seen once. Sequenced input: PBMCs or T cells enriched from blood (not recorded which). Every receptor here comes from a woman aged 35 to 49 with acute COVID-19.

This chain connects TRBV11-2 to TRBJ2-7; the D gene is possibly TRBD1 (6 bases). CDR1 and CDR2 (germline): SGHAT, FQNNGV. V was trimmed by 3 bases and J by 3 bases, leaving 9 bases between them. This CDR3 is 13 amino acids long. The CDR3 coding sequence is TGTGCCAGCAGCTTGGGACAAATCTACGAGCAGTACTTC. The encoded protein is CASSLGQIYEQYF.

V is TRBV10-1 and J is TRBJ2-7; D ambiguous. Trimming cost V 5 bases and J 6 bases, with 8 bases left between them. The CDR3 has 11 amino acids. CDR1 WNHNN and CDR2 SYGVQD come from the germline V gene (reference sequence). Here the CDR3 DNA reads TGCGCCAGCAGTTACACGTGCGAGCAGTACTTC. Its protein product is CASSYTCEQYF.

Comment on this clone: The sample holds other DNA sequences that translate to the same CDR3. This chain joins TRBV27 and TRBJ1-1; D is perhaps TRBD1 (5 bases). Germline CDR1 and CDR2: MNHEY and SMNVEV (reference sequence). This CDR3 contains 12 residues. Trimming stripped 5 bases from V and 7 bases from J, with 11 bases between. The DNA of the CDR3 is TGTGCCAGCAGTGCTACAGGATTTGAAGCTTTCTTT. Amino acid sequence: CASSATGFEAFF.

This chain connects TRBV3-1 (or the pseudogene TRBV3-2) to TRBJ1-4, with D unclear. Looked up from germline, CDR1 is LGHDT and CDR2 is YNNKEL (reference sequence). V was trimmed by 1 base and J by 0 bases, leaving 9 bases between them. The CDR3 runs to 16 residues. The CDR3 bases are TGTGCCAGCAGCCAAGGGGCGCATACAACTAATGAAAAACTGTTTTTT. Amino acid sequence: CASSQGAHTTNEKLFF.

V is TRBV27 and J is TRBJ1-6; no firm D call. There are 14 residues in the CDR3. V lost 6 bases, J lost 3 bases, and 9 bases lay in between. Germline lookup yields CDR1 MNHEY and CDR2 SMNVEV (reference sequence). Written as DNA, the CDR3 is TGTGCCAGCAGCAGTGAGGGCTATAATTCACCCCTCCACTTT. Encoded protein: CASSSEGYNSPLHF.

The genes are TRBV2 and TRBJ1-1, with TRBD1 matching over 7 bases. The CDR3 covers 11 residues. V was pared by 6 bases and J by 5 bases, with 0 bases of the junction left unmatched. Germline CDR1 and CDR2: SNHLY and FYNNEI. CDR3 sequence: CASRQGTEAFF. The CDR3, as DNA: TGTGCCAGCAGACAGGGGACTGAAGCTTTCTTT.

This chain links TRBV18 with TRBJ2-7, with 9 bases identical to TRBD1. The CDR3 contains 15 residues. Germline V gene data show CDR1 as KGHSH and CDR2 as LQKENI. J lost 6 bases, V lost 3 bases, and 9 bases had no gene match. DNA of the CDR3: TGTGCCAGCTCACCGACACCGGGACAGGGCGTCGAGCAGTACTTC. Residues: CASSPTPGQGVEQYF.

In this sample, this clone turned up a few times. J is TRBJ2-3 and V is TRBV7-3; D unresolved. Trimming left V 5 bases short and J 2 bases short, with 8 bases between. The CDR3 runs 13 residues. CDR1 is SGHTA and CDR2 is FQGTGA in the germline V gene. CDR3 region: CASSPRNTDTQYF. The CDR3 nucleotides are TGTGCCAGCAGCCCGCGGAACACAGATACGCAGTATTTT. Full variable domain (missing parts from reference TRBV7-3 and TRBJ2-3): GAGVSQTPSNKVTEKGKYVELRCDPISGHTALYWYRQSLGQGPEFLIYFQGTGAADDSGLPNDRFFAVRPEGSVSTLKIQRTERGDSAVYLCASSPRNTDTQYFGPGTRLTVL.

V and J are TRBV3-1 (or the pseudogene TRBV3-2) and TRBJ1-2; 7 bases map to TRBD1. The CDR3 is 14 amino acids. Unmatched junction bases numbered 7, after V lost 6 bases and J lost 3 bases. The germline CDR1 and CDR2 sequences are LGHDT and YNNKEL (reference sequence). CDR3 nucleotide sequence: TGTGCCAGCAGACACACGACAGGGTACTATGGCTACACCTTC. It translates to CASRHTTGYYGYTF.

V gene TRBV19 combines with J gene TRBJ1-2; 7 bases match TRBD1. The V gene's germline CDR1 is LNHDA and CDR2 SQIVND (reference sequence). The CDR3 runs to 13 residues. Trimming removed 8 bases from V and 8 bases from J; junction bases left unmatched: 11. CDR3: CASRSEGAGGYTF. The CDR3 nucleotides are TGTGCCAGTCGGTCGGAGGGGGCTGGAGGCTACACCTTC.

Here the CDR3 DNA reads TGTGCCAGCAGCTTGGTGTATCTAAAGGCTTCGGGCTATGGCTACACCTTC. Protein sequence: CASSLVYLKASGYGYTF. The chain is built from TRBV5-8 and TRBJ1-2; D is undetermined. This CDR3 region has 17 residues. The germline V gene encodes CDR1 SGHTS and CDR2 YDEGEE. Trimming stripped 0 bases from V and 4 bases from J, with 19 bases between.

The chain links TRBV5-5 to TRBJ1-5, with a possible D match to TRBD1 (5 bases). The germline V gene encodes CDR1 SGHKS and CDR2 YYEKEE (reference sequence). The V end lost 1 base, the J end lost 1 base, and 9 bases lay between the germline ends. This CDR3 has 15 amino acids. The CDR3 DNA reads TGTGCCAGCAGCTTGCGGGGGGGAAGCAATCAGCCCCAGCATTTT. Its protein product is CASSLRGGSNQPQHF. The entire variable domain, with the rest obtained from reference TRBV5-5 and TRBJ1-5, is as follows: DAGVTQSPTHLIKTRGQQVTLRCSPISGHKSVSWYQQVLGQGPQFIFQYYEKEERGRGNFPDRFSARQFPNYSSELNVNALLLGDSALYLCASSLRGGSNQPQHFGDGTRLSIL.

The DNA for the CDR3 is TGTGCCAGCAGCGCAAGGACTGGAGGGAGTCGTGTGGAAGTAACAGATACGCAGTATTTT. Its translation: CASSARTGGSRVEVTDTQYF. The rearrangement joins TRBV7-8 to TRBJ2-3; D is possibly TRBD2 (6 bases). CDR3 length: 20 residues. Trimming stripped 5 bases from V and 3 bases from J, with 30 bases between. CDR1 is SGHVS and CDR2 is FQNEAQ in the germline V gene. The full variable domain, with the rest looked up from reference TRBV7-8 and TRBJ2-3, is GAGVSQSPRYKVAKRGQDVALRCDPISGHVSLFWYQQALGQGPEFLTYFQNEAQLDKSGLPSDRFFAERPEGSVSTLKIQRTQQEDSAVYLCASSARTGGSRVEVTDTQYFGPGTRLTVL.

In this sample, this clone turned up a few times. The V gene is TRBV29-1, the J gene TRBJ1-1; D perhaps matches TRBD1 (5 bases). V gave up 5 bases and J gave up 5 bases, with 18 bases separating them. In germline, CDR1 is SQVTM, CDR2 ANQGSEA. The CDR3 totals 14 residues. CDR3 protein: CSVRTGPGRTEAFF. Here the CDR3 DNA reads TGCAGCGTTCGTACAGGCCCTGGAAGGACTGAAGCTTTCTTT.

This chain links TRBV27 with TRBJ2-7, with 10 bases identical to TRBD2. The CDR3 extends over 14 amino acids. Per germline, CDR1 MNHEY and CDR2 SMNVEV (reference sequence). Germline trimming cut 2 bases from V and 7 bases from J; bases unmatched to any gene: 5. CDR3 residues: CASSLIAGGEEQYF. Here the CDR3 DNA reads TGTGCCAGCAGTTTAATAGCGGGGGGCGAGGAGCAGTACTTC.

This chain's CDR3 is CASSQLVAPTSTDTQYF. CDR3 bases: TGCGCCAGCAGCCAACTAGTAGCCCCAACTAGCACAGATACGCAGTATTTT. V and J are TRBV4-3 and TRBJ2-3, with D unresolved. This CDR3 spans 17 amino acids. The V gene lost 2 bases and the J gene lost 0 bases, with 15 bases spanning the gap. In germline, CDR1 is LGHNA, CDR2 YSLEER.

This clone has just one count. The V and J genes are TRBV7-2 and TRBJ2-1; 9 nucleotides match TRBD1. This CDR3 spans 13 amino acids. V lost 2 bases to trimming and J lost 9 bases; unmatched junction nucleotides: 2. CDR1 and CDR2 (germline): SGHTA, FQGNSA. This CDR3 is CASSLMDRGEQFF. CDR3 DNA sequence: TGTGCCAGCAGCTTAATGGACAGGGGTGAGCAGTTCTTC.

The V gene is TRBV5-5, the J gene TRBJ2-2; tentatively, D is TRBD2 (6 bases). The V end lost 1 base, the J end lost 0 bases, and 13 bases lay between the germline ends. Germline CDR1 reads SGHKS; CDR2 reads YYEKEE (reference sequence). CDR3 size: 17 residues. CDR3 loop: CASSLHMGGPNTGELFF. The CDR3 DNA follows: TGTGCCAGCAGCTTGCACATGGGGGGTCCGAACACCGGGGAGCTGTTTTTT.

The chain recombines TRBV4-3 with TRBJ2-7; 7 bases are shared with TRBD1. This CDR3 contains 17 residues. CDR1 is LGHNA and CDR2 is YSLEER in the germline V gene. Trimming cost V 0 bases and J 5 bases; bases outside gene matches: 13. CDR3 coding DNA: TGCGCCAGCAGCCAAGAAAGAAGTTGGGACAGAGGAGACGAGCAGTACTTC. It encodes CASSQERSWDRGDEQYF.

This sequence joins TRBV29-1 and TRBJ2-2; D is perhaps TRBD1 (5 bases). The length of the CDR3 is 17 residues. Germline V gene lookup returns CDR1 SQVTM and CDR2 ANQGSEA. V lost 7 bases and J lost 1, with 22 bases in between. DNA of the CDR3: TGCAGCGCCCGTCCAGAAATGACAGATGGGAACACCGGGGAGCTGTTTTTT. Translation gives CSARPEMTDGNTGELFF.

The V gene is TRBV9, the J gene TRBJ2-5; 7 bases are a match to TRBD1. Germline V CDR1 and CDR2: SGDLS, YYNGEE. The CDR3 has 16 residues. Trimming removed 3 bases from V and 2 bases from J; junction bases left unmatched: 10. This CDR3 is CASSAPTNRGQETQYF. The CDR3 DNA is TGTGCCAGCAGCGCCCCAACTAACAGGGGACAAGAGACCCAGTACTTC.

The rearrangement joins TRBV29-1 to TRBJ2-1; 9 bases are shared with TRBD1. Looked up from germline, CDR1 is SQVTM and CDR2 is ANQGSEA. J gave up 6 bases and V 4 bases, and 13 bases lay outside the gene matches. The CDR3 loop spans 16 amino acids. CDR3 in amino acids: CSVVPARTGVRNEQFF. The CDR3 bases are TGCAGCGTTGTCCCTGCTAGGACAGGGGTCCGCAATGAGCAGTTCTTC.

The chain recombines TRBV18 with TRBJ1-2, with 7 positions matching TRBD1. The CDR3 length is 15 residues. From germline, CDR1 is KGHSH and CDR2 LQKENI. J lost 6 bases, V lost 3 bases, and 10 bases had no gene match. This CDR3 reads CASSPRQGRGDGYTF. The CDR3 DNA reads as TGTGCCAGCTCACCGAGACAGGGACGAGGAGATGGCTACACCTTC.

The chain recombines TRBV13 with TRBJ2-3; TRBD2 agrees at 14 bases. J was trimmed by 4 bases and V by 5 bases; bases with no gene match: 8. The CDR3 covers 17 residues. Germline V CDR1 and CDR2: PRHDT, FYEKMQ (reference sequence). The CDR3 region is CASSRTGTSGSADTQYF. The CDR3, as DNA: TGTGCCAGCAGCCGGACCGGGACTAGCGGGAGTGCAGATACGCAGTATTTT.

This clone was seen only a few times. The chain combines TRBV6-4 with TRBJ2-1, with 9 nucleotides matching TRBD2. The CDR3 has 15 amino acids. Per germline, CDR1 MRHNA and CDR2 SNTAGT. With V trimmed by 4 bases and J by 5 bases, 6 bases remained unmatched. DNA of the CDR3: TGTGCCAGCAGTGTGTCTAGCGGGACTAACAATGAGCAGTTCTTC. Translating gives CASSVSSGTNNEQFF.

V gene TRBV29-1 combines with J gene TRBJ2-2; D possibly corresponds to TRBD2 (5 bases). Trimming stripped 4 bases from V and 6 bases from J, with 6 bases between. The germline V gene encodes CDR1 SQVTM and CDR2 ANQGSEA. There are 11 residues in the CDR3. CDR3 sequence: CSVGTAGELFF. The CDR3 bases are TGCAGCGTTGGGACTGCCGGGGAGCTGTTTTTT.

The chain uses TRBV5-6 and TRBJ1-5, with 7 bases that match TRBD1. The V gene end was trimmed by 4 bases and the J gene end by 7 bases; junction bases not matched to a gene: 14. Looked up from germline, CDR1 is SGHDT and CDR2 is YYEEEE. The CDR3 loop spans 16 amino acids. CDR3 residues: CASSPPQGTEQQPQHF. The CDR3 DNA sequence: TGTGCCAGCAGCCCCCCACAGGGGACAGAGCAACAGCCCCAGCATTTT.